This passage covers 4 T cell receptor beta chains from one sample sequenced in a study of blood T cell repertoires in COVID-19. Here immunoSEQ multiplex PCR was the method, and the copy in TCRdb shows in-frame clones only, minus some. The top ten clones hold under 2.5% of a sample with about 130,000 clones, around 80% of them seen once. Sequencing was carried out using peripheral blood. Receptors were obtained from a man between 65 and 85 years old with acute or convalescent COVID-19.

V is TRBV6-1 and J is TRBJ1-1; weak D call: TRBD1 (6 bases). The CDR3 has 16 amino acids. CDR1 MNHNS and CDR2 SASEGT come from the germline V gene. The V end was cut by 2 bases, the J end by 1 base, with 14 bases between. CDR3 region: CASSENHRVKNTEAFF. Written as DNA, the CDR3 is TGTGCCAGCAGTGAAAATCACAGGGTGAAGAACACTGAAGCTTTCTTT.

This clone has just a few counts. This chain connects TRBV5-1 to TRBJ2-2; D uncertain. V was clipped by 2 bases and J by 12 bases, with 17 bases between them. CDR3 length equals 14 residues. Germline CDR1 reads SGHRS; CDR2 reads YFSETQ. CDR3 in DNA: TGCGCCAGCAGCTTAATCCCTAGAAAGGAGCAGCTGTTTTTT. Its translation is CASSLIPRKEQLFF.

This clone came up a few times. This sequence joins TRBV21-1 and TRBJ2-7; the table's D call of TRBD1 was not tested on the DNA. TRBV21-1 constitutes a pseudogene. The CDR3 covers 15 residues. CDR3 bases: TGTGCCAGCAGCAAAGCCGGGACAGGGGAACCTGGGCAGTACTTC. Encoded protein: CASSKAGTGEPGQYF.

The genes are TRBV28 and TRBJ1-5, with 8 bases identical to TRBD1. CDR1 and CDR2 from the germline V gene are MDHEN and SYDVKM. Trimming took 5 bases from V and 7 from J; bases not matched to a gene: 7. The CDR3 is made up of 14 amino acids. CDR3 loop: CASSLDRGGQPQHF. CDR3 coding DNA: TGTGCCAGCAGTCTAGACAGGGGCGGACAGCCCCAGCATTTT.